This TCR beta chain comes out of a study of HIV-infected children after antiretroviral therapy interruption. About the research overall: Recorded EBV and CMV exposure existed for most children. Findings and caveats of the study: The Gini coefficient of naive CD4+ repertoires rose, returning to baseline by 3 years.

Germline V lookup: CDR1 SGHDT, CDR2 YYEEEE. Trimming took off 3 bases at V and 0 bases at J, with 12 bases between the two ends. The CDR3 has 15 residues. RNA-based 3' RACE libraries used unique molecular identifiers. TCRdb reprocessed the 3' RACE reads with MiXCR, giving one entry per CDR3 protein. The sample has around 50,000 distinct CDR3 sequences; roughly 4.5% are singletons. Treatment reported: PENTA 11 planned treatment interruption arm or continuous ART arm. This clonotype was recorded many times. The antigen remains unidentified. Sequenced material: CD45RA+ CD4+ T cells from PBMCs, pooled from several time points, taken from a donor given antiretroviral therapy, either interrupted or continuous. Subset of the sample: naive CD4+ CD45RA+ CD45RO- T cells. The receptor was derived from a pool of human donors with HIV. This rearrangement joins TRBV5-6 to TRBJ1-1; D call uncertain. The CDR3 loop is CASSSFSTMNTEAFF. The DNA for the CDR3 is TGTGCCAGCAGCTCCTTTTCGACCATGAACACTGAAGCTTTCTTT.